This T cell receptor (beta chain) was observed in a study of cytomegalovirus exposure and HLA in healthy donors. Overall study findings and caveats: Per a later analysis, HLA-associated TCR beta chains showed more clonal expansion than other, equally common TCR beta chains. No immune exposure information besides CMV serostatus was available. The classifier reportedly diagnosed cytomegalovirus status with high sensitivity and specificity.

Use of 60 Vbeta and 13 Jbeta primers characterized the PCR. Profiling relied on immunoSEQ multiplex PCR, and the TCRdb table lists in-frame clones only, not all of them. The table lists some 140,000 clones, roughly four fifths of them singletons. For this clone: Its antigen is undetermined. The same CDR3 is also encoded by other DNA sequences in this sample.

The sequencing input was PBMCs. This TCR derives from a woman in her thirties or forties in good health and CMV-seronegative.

In DNA form, the CDR3 reads TGTGCCAGCAGTGAGTACACGGGGTTGGTGCCCCAGCATTTT. It codes for CASSEYTGLVPQHF. The chain recombines TRBV2 with TRBJ1-5; D not resolved. Looked up from germline, CDR1 is SNHLY and CDR2 is FYNNEI. This CDR3 contains 14 residues. The germline V and J ends were trimmed by 3 bases and 9 bases, with 15 bases remaining between them. The variable domain in full, with the rest retrieved from reference TRBV2 and TRBJ1-5, is EPEVTQTPSHQVTQMGQEVILRCVPISNHLYFYWYRQILGQKVEFLVSFYNNEISEKSEIFDDQFSVERPDGSNFTLKIRSTKLEDSAMYFCASSEYTGLVPQHFGDGTRLSIL.